A selection of T cell receptor beta chains follows, all from one sample in a study of blood T cell repertoires in COVID-19. Method: immunoSEQ multiplex PCR; TCRdb's copy keeps in-frame clones and lacks some. This table holds under 55,000 clones, less than 90% found once. The sample comprised peripheral blood. The receptor set was obtained from a man aged 50 to 60 with acute or convalescent COVID-19. Both conserved end residues are part of each CDR3. Fields, in order: J gene, clone size, V gene, D gene, CDR3 DNA, CDR3 protein. The D gene is left open where the match is weak. The listing skips clone size in some rows; elsewhere it reads once, few, many or a size class.

TRBJ2-4,.,TRBV28,.,TGTGCCAGCAGTCTGGGAGAGGCCAAAAACATTCAGTACTTC,CASSLGEAKNIQYF
TRBJ1-4,once,TRBV5-1,.,TGCGCCAGCAGCTTGCCTGGAAGTCAGACCGGGGGGAATGAAAAACTGTTTTTT,CASSLPGSQTGGNEKLFF
TRBJ2-1,.,TRBV28,TRBD2,TGTGCCAGCAGTTTAGACTCTAGCGGAGAGCAGTTCTTC,CASSLDSSGEQFF
TRBJ1-1,once,TRBV12-5,TRBD1,TGTGCTAGTGGTTCTTGGACAGGGCCGATGAAGAACACTGAAGCTTTCTTT,CASGSWTGPMKNTEAFF
TRBJ1-2,few,TRBV12-3/TRBV12-4,.,TGTGCCAGCAGCCACGGGGTTGGCTATGGCTACACCTTC,CASSHGVGYGYTF
TRBJ2-1,.,TRBV28,TRBD2,TGTGCCAGCAGTCCACGACTAGCCGATGAGCAGTTCTTC,CASSPRLADEQFF
TRBJ1-4,once,TRBV28,TRBD1,TGTGCCAGCAGTTCAGGGGGCGCTGAGGGTCGGAAACTGTTTTTT,CASSSGGAEGRKLFF
TRBJ2-1,.,TRBV5-6,TRBD2,TGTGCCAGCAGCCCCTCATATGGACTAGCGGTGTACAATGAGCAGTTCTTC,CASSPSYGLAVYNEQFF
TRBJ1-3,.,TRBV19,TRBD1,TGTGCCAGTAGTATTTACAGGGGAAATGCTGGAAACACCATATATTTT,CASSIYRGNAGNTIYF
TRBJ2-5,.,TRBV3-1/TRBV3-2,.,TGTGCCAGCAGCCACGCACCTAGCGCACAAGAGACCCAGTACTTC,CASSHAPSAQETQYF
TRBJ2-5,once,TRBV14,.,TGTGCCAGCAGCCAGTGGCAGGGGGAGACCCAGTACTTC,CASSQWQGETQYF
TRBJ1-2,.,TRBV20-1,.,TGCAGTGCTAGTAAAGGGGTAGACTATGGCTACACCTTC,CSASKGVDYGYTF
TRBJ2-2,.,TRBV12-5,.,TGTGCTAGTGGTTTGCCTGGACTCTACGAGGGTAACACCGGGGAGCTGTTTTTT,CASGLPGLYEGNTGELFF
TRBJ2-1,.,TRBV15,TRBD2,TGTGCCACCAGCAGAGATAAGCGGACTAGCCTAAGGGAAAATGAGCAGTTCTTC,CATSRDKRTSLRENEQFF
TRBJ2-7,.,TRBV5-1,TRBD1,TGCGCCAGCAGGGCCGGGACAGGGGGCTACGAGCAGTACTTC,CASRAGTGGYEQYF
TRBJ2-7,.,TRBV5-1,TRBD2,TGCGCCAGCAGCTTTAGCGGGGGTCAGCAGTACTTC,CASSFSGGQQYF
TRBJ2-7,.,TRBV7-2,TRBD1,TGTGCCAGCAGCTTGAGACAGGGGATCTACGAGCAGTACTTC,CASSLRQGIYEQYF
TRBJ2-2,.,TRBV7-6,TRBD1,TGTGCCAGCACCCTAGCCGGGACAGGGGGTATCGGGGAGCTGTTTTTT,CASTLAGTGGIGELFF
TRBJ2-7,.,TRBV28,.,TGTGCCAGCAGTAGACACACGACCTACGAGCAGTACTTC,CASSRHTTYEQYF
TRBJ1-3,.,TRBV5-1,TRBD1,TGCGCCAGCAGCTTAACGACAGGGACTAGCTCTGGAAACACCATATATTTT,CASSLTTGTSSGNTIYF
TRBJ1-2,.,TRBV7-3,.,TGTGCCAGCAGCTTAACAGGGACACTTAACTATGGCTACACCTTC,CASSLTGTLNYGYTF
TRBJ2-3,.,TRBV16,TRBD1,TGTGCCAGCAGCCCTGGGACAGGGTCTACAGATACGCAGTATTTT,CASSPGTGSTDTQYF